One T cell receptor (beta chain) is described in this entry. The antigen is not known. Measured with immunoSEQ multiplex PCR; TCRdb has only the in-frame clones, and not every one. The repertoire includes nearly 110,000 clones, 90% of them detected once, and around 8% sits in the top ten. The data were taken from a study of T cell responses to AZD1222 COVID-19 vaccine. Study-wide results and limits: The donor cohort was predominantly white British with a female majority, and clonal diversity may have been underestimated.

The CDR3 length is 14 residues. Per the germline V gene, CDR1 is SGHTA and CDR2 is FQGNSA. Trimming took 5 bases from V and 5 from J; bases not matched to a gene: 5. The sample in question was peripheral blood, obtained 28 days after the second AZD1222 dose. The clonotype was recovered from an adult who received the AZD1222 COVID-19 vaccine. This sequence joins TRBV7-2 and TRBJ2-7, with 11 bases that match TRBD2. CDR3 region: CASSLGLAGDEQYF. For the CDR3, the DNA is TGTGCCAGCAGCCTCGGACTAGCGGGCGACGAGCAGTACTTC.